One T cell receptor beta chain is described in this entry. Clinical histories supplied by participants themselves formed the basis of cohort assignment. This entry belongs to a study of blood T cell repertoires in COVID-19. Assay used: immunoSEQ multiplex PCR; TCRdb lists only in-frame clones, some missing. The sample yields roughly 250,000 clones, 88% seen once. This receptor was identified in a woman in her forties or fifties who had recovered from COVID-19. The sample comprised PBMCs or T cells enriched from blood (not recorded which).

CDR3 in amino acids: CASRTSGRMVNQETQYF. The CDR3 DNA follows: TGCGCCAGCAGGACTAGCGGGAGGATGGTGAACCAAGAGACCCAGTACTTC. The chain has TRBV10-2 and TRBJ2-5, with 13 bases lining up with TRBD2. This CDR3 has 17 amino acids. The J segment lost 0 bases and the V segment lost 6 bases, leaving 7 bases of the junction unmatched. CDR1 WSHSY and CDR2 SAAADI come from the germline V gene.